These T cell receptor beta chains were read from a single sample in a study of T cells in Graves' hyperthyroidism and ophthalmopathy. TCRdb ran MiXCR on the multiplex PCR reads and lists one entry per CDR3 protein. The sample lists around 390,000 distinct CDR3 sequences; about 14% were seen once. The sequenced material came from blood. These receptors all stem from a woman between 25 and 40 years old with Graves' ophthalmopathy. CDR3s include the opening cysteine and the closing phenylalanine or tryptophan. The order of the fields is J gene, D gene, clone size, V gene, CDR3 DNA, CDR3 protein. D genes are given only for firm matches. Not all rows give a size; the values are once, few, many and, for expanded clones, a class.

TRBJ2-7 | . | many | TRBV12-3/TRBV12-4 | TGTGCCAGCAGGGGGTCTTGGGCCTACGAGCAGTACTTC | CASRGSWAYEQYF
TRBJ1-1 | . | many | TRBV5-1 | TGTGCCAGCTCGCTAAACACTGAAGCTTTCTTT | CASSLNTEAFF
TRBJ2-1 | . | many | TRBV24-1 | TGTGCCACCAGTGGACTAGTCGATGAGCAGTTCTTC | CATSGLVDEQFF
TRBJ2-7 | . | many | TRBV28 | TGTGCCAGCAGTTTAGTCGGACAGCCCTACGAGCAGTACTTC | CASSLVGQPYEQYF
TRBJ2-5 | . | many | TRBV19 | TGTGCCAGTAGTATGGGCGGGGCCCCGCCCGAGACCCAGTACTTC | CASSMGGAPPETQYF
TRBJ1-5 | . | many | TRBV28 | TGTGCCAGCAGTTTAGAAGGGAGCAGCAATCAGCCCCAGCATTTT | CASSLEGSSNQPQHF
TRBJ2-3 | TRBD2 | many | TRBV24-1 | TGTGCCACCAGTGAAGGTTACCTAGCGGGGGCCACAGATACGCAGTATTTT | CATSEGYLAGATDTQYF
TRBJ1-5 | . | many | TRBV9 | TGTGCCAGCAGCCTCGCCGGGGTGTATGGCAATCAGCCCCAGCATTTT | CASSLAGVYGNQPQHF
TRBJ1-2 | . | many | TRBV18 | TGTGCCAGCTCACCAGGGAGTCTCTATGGCTACACCTTC | CASSPGSLYGYTF
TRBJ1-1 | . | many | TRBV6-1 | TGTGCCTCAGGCTGGGGGTGGGGCACTGAAGCTTTCTTT | CASGWGWGTEAFF
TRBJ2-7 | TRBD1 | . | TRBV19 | TGTGCCAGTAGTATAAGAGACAGGGCCAACGAGCAGTACTTC | CASSIRDRANEQYF
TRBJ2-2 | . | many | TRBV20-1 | TGCAGTGCTAAACGAGGGGGGCGGAACACCGGGGAGCTGTTTTTT | CSAKRGGRNTGELFF
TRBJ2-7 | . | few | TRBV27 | TGTGCCAGCAGTCCCCGAGGAGGGGTCTCCTACGAGCAGTACTTC | CASSPRGGVSYEQYF
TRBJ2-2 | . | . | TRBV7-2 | TGTGCCAGCAGCTTTTGGGGGGGCCGTAGCGGGGAGCTGTTTTTT | CASSFWGGRSGELFF
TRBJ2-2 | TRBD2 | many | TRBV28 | TGTGCCAGCAGCAGTTTACCCGGGCTAGCGGGGGAATACGCGAACACCGGGGAGCTGTTTTTT | CASSSLPGLAGEYANTGELFF
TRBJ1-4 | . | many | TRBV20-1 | TGCAGTGCTAGAGATGGGTTCTTTGGGGAAAAACTGTTTTTT | CSARDGFFGEKLFF
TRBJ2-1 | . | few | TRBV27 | TGTGCCAGCAGTTTAGGGTATCGGTCCTACAATGAGCAGTTCTTC | CASSLGYRSYNEQFF
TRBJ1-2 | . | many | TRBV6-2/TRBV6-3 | TGTGCCAGCAGTTATCGCAGGGCCGCCCTAGACATCTATGGCTACACCTTC | CASSYRRAALDIYGYTF
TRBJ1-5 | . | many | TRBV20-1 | TGCAGTGCTGGGGAAGGGGACGGGGGCAATCAGCCCCAGCATTTT | CSAGEGDGGNQPQHF
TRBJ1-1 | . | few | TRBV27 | TGTGCCAGCAGTGCTCAGTCGGGGCGGTGGAACACTGAAGCTTTCTTT | CASSAQSGRWNTEAFF
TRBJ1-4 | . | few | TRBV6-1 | TGTGCCAGCAGCGTCGTGGGCGTGTTATCAGAAAAACTGTTTTTT | CASSVVGVLSEKLFF
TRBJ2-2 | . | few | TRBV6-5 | TGTGCCAGCAGTTACAATACGCCCGGGGAGCTGTTTTTT | CASSYNTPGELFF
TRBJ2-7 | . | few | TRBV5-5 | TGTGCCAGCAGTCCTGGCCGGTCTGATCAGCAGTACTTC | CASSPGRSDQQYF
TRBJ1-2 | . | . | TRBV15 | TGTGCCACCAGCAGAGGCCCGGTGTTGAGCTATGGCTACACCTTC | CATSRGPVLSYGYTF
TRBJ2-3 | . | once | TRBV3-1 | TGTGCCAGCAGCCAATATGTAAGCCTCACAGATACGCAGTATTTT | CASSQYVSLTDTQYF
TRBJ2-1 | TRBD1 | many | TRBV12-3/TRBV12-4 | TGTGCCAGCAGTTTAGCCCTGGACAGGAGGTTCGGGAATGAGCAGTTCTTC | CASSLALDRRFGNEQFF
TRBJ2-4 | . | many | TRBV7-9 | TGTGCCAGCAGCGCAGGGAAGGGACTCCCCCTCGCCAAAAACATTCAGTACTTC | CASSAGKGLPLAKNIQYF
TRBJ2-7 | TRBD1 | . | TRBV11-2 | TGTGCCAGCAGCTTATCGGTAACAGGGGGGCTCTACGAGCAGTACTTC | CASSLSVTGGLYEQYF
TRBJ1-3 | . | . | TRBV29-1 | TGCAGCGGCATGAGTGGAAACACCATATATTTT | CSGMSGNTIYF
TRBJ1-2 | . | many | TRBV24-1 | TGTGCCACCAGTGACAACAGGGATGGTGGCTACACCTTC | CATSDNRDGGYTF
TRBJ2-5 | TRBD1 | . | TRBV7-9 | TGTGCCAGCAGCTTCGGGACAGAGGGAGAGACCCAGTACTTC | CASSFGTEGETQYF
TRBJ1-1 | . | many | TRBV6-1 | TGTGCCAGCAGTGAGCTCCGGAACACTGAAGCTTTCTTT | CASSELRNTEAFF
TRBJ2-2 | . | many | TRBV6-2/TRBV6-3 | TGTGCCAGCAGTGGACCCCCCGACGGCACCGGGGAGCTGTTTTTT | CASSGPPDGTGELFF
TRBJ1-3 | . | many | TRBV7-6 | TGTGCCAGCAGCCCGAGTGGCGCGTTCGGAGTTAGCTCTGGAAACACCATATATTTT | CASSPSGAFGVSSGNTIYF
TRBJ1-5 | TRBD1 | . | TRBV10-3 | TGTGCCATCAGTGAGTTGACAGGGTTTGATCAGCCCCAGCATTTT | CAISELTGFDQPQHF
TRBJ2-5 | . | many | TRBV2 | TGTGCCAGCAGTGACCAAGAGACCCAGTACTTC | CASSDQETQYF
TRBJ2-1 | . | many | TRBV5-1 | TGCGCCAGCAGCTTTAGATCAGCCAGCTATGAGCAGTTCTTC | CASSFRSASYEQFF
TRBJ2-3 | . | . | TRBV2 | TGTGCCAGCAGAACCCTTAGCGCGGACTCCACAGATACGCAGTATTTT | CASRTLSADSTDTQYF
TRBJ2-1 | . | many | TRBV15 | TGTGCCACCAGCAGAGATGGAGGACGGTACGATGAGCAGTTCTTC | CATSRDGGRYDEQFF
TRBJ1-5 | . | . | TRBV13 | TGTGCCAGCAGCTTAGGGATCGGTCCCAATCAGCCCCAGCATTTT | CASSLGIGPNQPQHF
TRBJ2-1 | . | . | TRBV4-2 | TGTGCCAGCAGCCAAGGGGCTGGGACATTGTACAATGAGCAGTTCTTC | CASSQGAGTLYNEQFF
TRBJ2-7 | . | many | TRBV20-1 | TGCAGTGCCCAGACTCACCAGGGGTTACCCTACGAGCAGTACTTC | CSAQTHQGLPYEQYF
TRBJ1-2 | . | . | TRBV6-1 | TGTGCCAGCAGTGAGAACGGGATCTATGGCTACACCTTC | CASSENGIYGYTF
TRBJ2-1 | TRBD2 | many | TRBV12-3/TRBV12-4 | TGTGCCAGCAGTCAAGCTAGCGGGGGGTCCAATGAGCAGTTCTTC | CASSQASGGSNEQFF
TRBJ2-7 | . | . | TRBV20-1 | TGCAGTGCCTGGACAAGGGGCCCATACGTGCAGTACTTC | CSAWTRGPYVQYF
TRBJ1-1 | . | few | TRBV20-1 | TGCAGTGCTAGACAGAAGAGGATAGCAGTGAACACTGAAGCTTTCTTT | CSARQKRIAVNTEAFF
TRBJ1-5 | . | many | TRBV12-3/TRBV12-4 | TGTGCCAGCAGTTTAGCGCGAGTGGGGGCTAGCAATCAGCCCCAGCATTTT | CASSLARVGASNQPQHF
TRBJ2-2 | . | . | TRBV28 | TGTGCCAGCAGCCCGAAACTTGGAAGCACCGGGGAGCTGTTTTTT | CASSPKLGSTGELFF
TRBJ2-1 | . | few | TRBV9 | TGTGCCAGCAGCTCAAACGGACTGTCCGCGTCCTATGAGCAGTTCTTC | CASSSNGLSASYEQFF
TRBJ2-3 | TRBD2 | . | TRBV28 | TGTGCCAGCAGTGCCCCACTGGCGGGGGGGCCAGGAGATACGCAGTATTTT | CASSAPLAGGPGDTQYF